This note documents a single T cell receptor beta chain sequence. This clone showed up just a few times. This receptor's antigen is unknown. No base quality values were provided; no much bigger clone lies one nucleotide off. TCR CDR3 regions were amplified from genomic DNA by multiplex PCR using the deep immunoSEQ assay. Genomic DNA extracted from each cell subset was distributed evenly over all wells of several immunoSEQ 96-well plates, and each plate served as one replicate. For sorted subsets, 200 to 250 ng of genomic DNA, equivalent to about 30,000 T cell genomes, went into each replicate PCR. The purified libraries were quantified using a Qubit 3.0 fluorometer, sized with a Bioanalyzer 2100, and then quantified again using the KAPA Library Quantification kit. Every immunoSEQ 96-well plate was sequenced on a separate single-read 150-cycle Illumina NextSeq 550 flow cell. The paper's data handling went like this. Because only junctional sequences without quality scores were contained in the immunoSEQ output, filtering matching that applied to full-length reads could not be performed. To assign V/J genes and CDR3, sequences were annotated using PyIR, a Python wrapper for IgBLAST v1.9, with IMGT germline references. Any read was removed if the V/J assignment was weak (E-value above 1e-6), the CDR3 was missing, or the read contained stop codons, out-of-frame junctions, or ambiguous translated residues. V3J clonotypes were defined by identical inferred V gene, J gene, and CDR3 amino acid sequence. Percentage overlap between repertoires was calculated by dividing the number of shared unique clonotypes by the size of the smaller repertoire. RTK rarefaction, the Chao1 estimator, and Recon v2.1 estimates of unobserved clonotypes were used to assess repertoire richness. For all TCRbeta clonotypes obtained by the gDNA method from a few donors, generation probabilities were computed with OLGA. TCRdb holds this immuneACCESS table with in-frame rearrangements only. Some clones are missing; in checked studies, unresolved V genes explain under half, and the rest has no known cause. V, J and clone size are taken as reported in that table, and D and trimming were inferred from the DNA itself. The table for this sample lists about 1.1 million clones; 70% to 85% of them were counted only once. 0.89% of the sample comes from the top ten.

The record originates from a study of shared clonotypes between healthy human individuals (dated by TCRdb to the early 2020s). Regarding the complete study: The cohort comprised two women and a few men aged 18 to 49 years. For each donor, three plates each were used for CD4 naive and CD4 memory, two plates were used for CD8 naive, and one plate was used for CD8 memory. Blood TCR repertoires of roughly 5 healthy adults were deeply sequenced to estimate repertoire size and the extent of clonotype sharing between individuals. Different laboratories and diverse techniques were used to prepare libraries and sequence TCR repertoires, to increase sequencing depth and limit assay-specific biases. Each donor's leukapheresis produced roughly between about 0.8 and 8.9 billion PBMCs.

Healthy HIV-negative adults with no recently reported acute infections or vaccinations were included as donors. Every donor was a Caucasian adult living in Nashville, Tennessee, USA. CD4+ T cells were enriched through magnetic negative selection, after which naive cells were positively selected on CD45RA and the remaining negative fraction served as the memory subset. Blood was obtained by leukapheresis, after which PBMCs were separated by Ficoll-Histopaque density gradient centrifugation and cryopreserved in liquid nitrogen vapor phase. Analytical flow cytometry was used to check the purity and quantity of each magnetically sorted T cell population. From each sorted fraction, genomic DNA was isolated and quantified by UV absorbance on a Nanodrop 2000c. CDR1 LGHNA and CDR2 YSLEER are derived from the germline V gene. From its cysteine to its phenylalanine, the CDR3 spans 16 amino acids. Only the CDR3 region is kept as DNA, spanning 48 bases read in frame from base 1. The trim is 1 base for V and 0 bases for J, with a gap of 11 bases between the germline ends.

The paper's findings and limits, for the study overall: About 5% of naive CD4, 3.5% of naive CD8, 2.3% of memory CD4, and about 0.4% of memory CD8 clonotypes were shared across several donors. Clonotypes shared by all four sorted-subset donors showed higher generation probabilities than non-shared clonotypes. Pairwise subsampling led to the expectation that sequencing depth would affect the degree of clonotype sharing among donors. Naive subsets generally had larger estimated clonotype richness than memory subsets did. Incomplete sequencing was indicated by rarefaction of sorted-subset datasets, despite the large sequencing depth. Because the study included a small number of donors, the genetic and exposure-history diversity represented was limited. Sampling was limited to blood, and TCR repertoires in tissue likely differ from TCR repertoires in blood.

This TCR came from a young man in good health. Some clones in this sample may be carry-over from other donors' samples. The chain employs TRBV4-3 and TRBJ2-3; perhaps TRBD2 is the D gene, with 5 bases matching. Sequenced sample: memory CD4+ T cells from PBMCs. In light of the paper, this sample's cell subset or site label describes: CD45RA-negative fraction. The CDR3 region reads CASSQGRWTSTDTQYF. The DNA is TGCGCCAGCAGCCAAGGGAGGTGGACTAGCACAGATACGCAGTATTTT.